Listed below are T cell receptor beta chains from one sample, sequenced in a study of PD-1 blockade in classical Hodgkin lymphoma. Sequenced by immunoSEQ multiplex PCR; TCRdb stores in-frame clones only, minus some. The sample has roughly 23,000 clones, roughly 87% seen once. Sequencing was performed on CD4+ T cells from blood. Source of these receptors: a human donor with classical Hodgkin lymphoma. Both conserved end residues are part of each CDR3. The order of the fields is J gene, D gene, V gene, clone size, CDR3 DNA, CDR3 protein. The D gene is left open where the match is weak. A row's size may be missing; if present it is once, few, many or a size class.

>TRBJ2-1|.|TRBV6-5|once
TGTGCCAGCAGTTACTCCCGTCAGTCAAGCAATGAGCAGTTCTTC
CASSYSRQSSNEQFF
>TRBJ2-2|.|TRBV12-5|.
TGTGCTAGTGCCTCGATGGGGGCGGCCGGGGAGCTGTTTTTT
CASASMGAAGELFF
>TRBJ2-2|TRBD1|TRBV4-3|.
TGCGCCAGCAGCCAAGATGAGGGGGCCCCCACCGGGGAGCTGTTTTTT
CASSQDEGAPTGELFF
>TRBJ2-7|TRBD1|TRBV7-8|.
TGTGCCAGCAGTTCGGCCTTGGGACAGGGGACCTACGAGCAGTACTTC
CASSSALGQGTYEQYF
>TRBJ2-3|.|TRBV5-1|few
TGCGCCAGCAGCAATCGACTAGTCGCAGATACGCAGTATTTT
CASSNRLVADTQYF
>TRBJ2-3|.|TRBV7-9|.
TGTGCCAGCAGCTCAGCCGGGGCAGATACGCAGTATTTT
CASSSAGADTQYF
>TRBJ2-3|.|TRBV2|.
TGTGCCAGCAGTTGGACGGTACGGGGAGATACGCAGTATTTT
CASSWTVRGDTQYF
>TRBJ2-2|TRBD1|TRBV29-1|.
TGCAGCGTTGACCTGCAGGGGGCGTACACCGGGGAGCTGTTTTTT
CSVDLQGAYTGELFF
>TRBJ1-6|.|TRBV6-1|.
TGTGCCAGCAGTCCCGTTCGTTTGTCCCTCCACTTT
CASSPVRLSLHF
>TRBJ2-1|.|TRBV29-1|.
TGCAGCGTTGGCACTAGCAGAAACAATGAGCAGTTCTTC
CSVGTSRNNEQFF
>TRBJ2-7|TRBD1|TRBV18|.
TGTGCCAGCTCACCAATAACAGGGGTCTCCTACGAGCAGTACTTC
CASSPITGVSYEQYF
>TRBJ1-2|.|TRBV19|.
TGTGCCAGTAGTCAGGGGATACGGGCATACACCTTC
CASSQGIRAYTF
>TRBJ2-7|TRBD2|TRBV11-2|.
TGTGCCAGCAGCTTAGGGTTGGGACTAGCGGGAGAGCAGCAGTACTTC
CASSLGLGLAGEQQYF
>TRBJ2-1|.|TRBV2|.
TGTGCCAGCAGTGAATCGGTTAGCATCCGCTTGTACAATGAGCAGTTCTTC
CASSESVSIRLYNEQFF
>TRBJ2-3|.|TRBV7-2|.
TGTGCCAGCAGCTTAGGGGGGGCTGGAGATACGCAGTATTTT
CASSLGGAGDTQYF
>TRBJ1-4|.|TRBV7-2|.
TGTGCCAGCAGCTTGGCGGCAGGGTTTACTGAAAAACTGTTTTTT
CASSLAAGFTEKLFF
>TRBJ2-1|TRBD1|TRBV7-8|.
TGTGCCAGCAGCTCTCTAGGGACAGTGCAGTTCTTC
CASSSLGTVQFF
>TRBJ2-5|TRBD2|TRBV19|.
TGTGCCAGTAGTTCCAAACCCGGGACTAGCGGGATCAGGGCGGAGACCCAGTACTTC
CASSSKPGTSGIRAETQYF
>TRBJ2-2|.|TRBV10-3|once
TGTGCCATCAGGGGGGACATTCCTCTCCGAGGGGAGCTGTTTTTT
CAIRGDIPLRGELFF
>TRBJ2-7|.|TRBV29-1|.
TGCAGCGTGGAAGAAGTAGTTTCCGGAAACTACGAGCAGTACTTC
CSVEEVVSGNYEQYF
>TRBJ2-7|.|TRBV28|.
TGTGCCAGCATGCCTCACAGGGTGGGCTACGAGCAGTACTTC
CASMPHRVGYEQYF
>TRBJ2-5|TRBD2|TRBV2|.
TGTGCCAGCAGGCGGGAGTGGCAAGAGACCCAGTACTTC
CASRREWQETQYF
>TRBJ1-4|.|TRBV28|.
TGTGCCAGCAGTTCAATAGTCGGGGGCCGTGCAACTAATGAAAAACTGTTTTTT
CASSSIVGGRATNEKLFF
>TRBJ2-3|.|TRBV4-2|.
TGTGCCAGCAGCCAAGAGGCAAACCGGGGGCGCGGAGATACGCAGTATTTT
CASSQEANRGRGDTQYF
>TRBJ1-4|.|TRBV19|.
TGTGCCAGGGGGAGGGCTAATGAAAAACTGTTTTTT
CARGRANEKLFF
>TRBJ2-7|.|TRBV7-6|.
TGTGCCAGCAGCCCAGGAGTCGAGCAGTACTTC
CASSPGVEQYF
>TRBJ1-1|.|TRBV29-1|.
TGCAGCGGGGGGCTTCTTCTCGGGAACACTGAAGCTTTCTTT
CSGGLLLGNTEAFF
>TRBJ2-7|.|TRBV6-1|.
TGTGCCAGCAGTGAAGATTCTCCGAGCTCCTACGAGCAGTACTTC
CASSEDSPSSYEQYF
>TRBJ1-4|.|TRBV6-5|.
TGTGCCAGCAGTTACAAGAACTCGGGGAAACTGTTTTTT
CASSYKNSGKLFF
>TRBJ2-1|.|TRBV9|.
TGTGCCAGCAGCGACCCTGGGCGCCGGGCCCAATACAATGAGCAGTTCTTC
CASSDPGRRAQYNEQFF
>TRBJ2-1|TRBD2|TRBV10-1|.
TGCGCCAGCAGTTGGGAGACTAGCGGGTACTACAATGAGCAGTTCTTC
CASSWETSGYYNEQFF
>TRBJ2-3|TRBD2|TRBV11-3|.
TGTGCCAGCAGCCTGACTAGCGGGGCGGGCTATACGCAGTATTTT
CASSLTSGAGYTQYF
>TRBJ2-1|TRBD2|TRBV5-1|.
TGCGCCAGCAGCTTGAGGGCTAGCGGGCCTTACAATGAGCAGTTCTTC
CASSLRASGPYNEQFF
>TRBJ1-1|.|TRBV6-1|.
TGTGCCAGCAGGGTAATGGGAACAAACACTGAAGCTTTCTTT
CASRVMGTNTEAFF
>TRBJ2-1|TRBD2|TRBV5-1|.
TGCGCCAGCAGCCCGGGACTAGCGGGGGGCCCCTACAATGAGCAGTTCTTC
CASSPGLAGGPYNEQFF
>TRBJ2-3|.|TRBV11-3|once
TGTGCCAGCAGCTTCTCCGTAGGGGGGAGAGGAGATACGCAGTATTTT
CASSFSVGGRGDTQYF
>TRBJ1-4|.|TRBV6-6|.
TGTGCCAGCAGTTACTCTGGAGGGAATAGGGAAAAACTGTTTTTT
CASSYSGGNREKLFF
>TRBJ1-5|.|TRBV28|.
TGTGCCGTATTAGGGGTGGGGAGCAATCAGCCCCAGCATTTT
CAVLGVGSNQPQHF
>TRBJ1-2|.|TRBV29-1|.
TGCAGCGTTACAGCCTCCCTCTATGGCTACACCTTC
CSVTASLYGYTF
>TRBJ2-1|.|TRBV5-1|.
TGCGCCAGCAGCGGACGGACGACCTACAATGAGCAGTTCTTC
CASSGRTTYNEQFF
>TRBJ2-1|TRBD2|TRBV19|.
TGTGCCAGTAGCCCGGGACTAGCGTTAGATGAGCAGTTCTTC
CASSPGLALDEQFF
>TRBJ1-1|.|TRBV19|.
TGTGCCAGTAGGCTAGGCACTGAAGCTTTCTTT
CASRLGTEAFF
>TRBJ1-1|TRBD1|TRBV5-4|.
TGTGCCAGCAGCCTGCGACAGGGGACGCGAACTGAAGCTTTCTTT
CASSLRQGTRTEAFF
>TRBJ2-2|.|TRBV18|.
TGTGCCAGCTCACCCCCTTCGGAGCGGCGCACCGGGGAGCTGTTTTTT
CASSPPSERRTGELFF
>TRBJ1-1|.|TRBV9|.
TGTGCCAGCAGCTCCCAGGGGCAGAACACTGAAGCTTTCTTT
CASSSQGQNTEAFF
>TRBJ1-6|TRBD1|TRBV2|.
TGTGCCAGCAGTGTCACCGGGACAGGGCATTCACCCCTCCACTTT
CASSVTGTGHSPLHF
>TRBJ1-2|.|TRBV30|.
TGTGCCTGGGGACAGCAACGGGGCTACACCTTC
CAWGQQRGYTF
>TRBJ1-5|.|TRBV6-5|.
TGTGCCAGCAGTTCCGGTCAGCCCCAGCATTTT
CASSSGQPQHF
>TRBJ2-5|TRBD2|TRBV2|.
TGTGCCAGCAGTGATTTGGGACTAGCGGGAGTCGGGCAGACCCAGTACTTC
CASSDLGLAGVGQTQYF
>TRBJ1-1|.|TRBV6-5|.
TGTGCCCGAAGAGGGAGAAACACTGAAGCTTTCTTT
CARRGRNTEAFF
>TRBJ2-1|TRBD2|TRBV4-3|.
TGCGCCAGCAGCCTGACTAGCGGGAGAGGTGAGCAGTTCTTC
CASSLTSGRGEQFF
>TRBJ1-5|TRBD1|TRBV28|.
TGTGCCAGCAGACAAGCAACCCGACAGGGGGGCAATCAGCCCCAGCATTTT
CASRQATRQGGNQPQHF
>TRBJ2-7|.|TRBV7-2|.
TGTGCCAGCGGACCTGGATTCTACGAGCAGTACTTC
CASGPGFYEQYF